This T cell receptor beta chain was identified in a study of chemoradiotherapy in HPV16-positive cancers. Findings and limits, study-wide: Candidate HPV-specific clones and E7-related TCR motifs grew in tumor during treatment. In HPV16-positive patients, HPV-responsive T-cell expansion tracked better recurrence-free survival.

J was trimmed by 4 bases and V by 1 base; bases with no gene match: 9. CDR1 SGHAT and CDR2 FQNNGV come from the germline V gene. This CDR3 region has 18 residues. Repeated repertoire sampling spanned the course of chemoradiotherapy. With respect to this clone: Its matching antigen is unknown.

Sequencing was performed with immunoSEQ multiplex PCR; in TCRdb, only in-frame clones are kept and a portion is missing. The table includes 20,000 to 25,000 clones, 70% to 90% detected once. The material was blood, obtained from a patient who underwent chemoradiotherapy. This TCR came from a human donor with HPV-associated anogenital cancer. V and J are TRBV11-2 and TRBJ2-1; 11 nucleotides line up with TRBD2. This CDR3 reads CASSLVGVAGGRYNEQFF. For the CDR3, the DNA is TGTGCCAGCAGCTTAGTGGGAGTAGCGGGGGGGCGGTACAATGAGCAGTTCTTC.